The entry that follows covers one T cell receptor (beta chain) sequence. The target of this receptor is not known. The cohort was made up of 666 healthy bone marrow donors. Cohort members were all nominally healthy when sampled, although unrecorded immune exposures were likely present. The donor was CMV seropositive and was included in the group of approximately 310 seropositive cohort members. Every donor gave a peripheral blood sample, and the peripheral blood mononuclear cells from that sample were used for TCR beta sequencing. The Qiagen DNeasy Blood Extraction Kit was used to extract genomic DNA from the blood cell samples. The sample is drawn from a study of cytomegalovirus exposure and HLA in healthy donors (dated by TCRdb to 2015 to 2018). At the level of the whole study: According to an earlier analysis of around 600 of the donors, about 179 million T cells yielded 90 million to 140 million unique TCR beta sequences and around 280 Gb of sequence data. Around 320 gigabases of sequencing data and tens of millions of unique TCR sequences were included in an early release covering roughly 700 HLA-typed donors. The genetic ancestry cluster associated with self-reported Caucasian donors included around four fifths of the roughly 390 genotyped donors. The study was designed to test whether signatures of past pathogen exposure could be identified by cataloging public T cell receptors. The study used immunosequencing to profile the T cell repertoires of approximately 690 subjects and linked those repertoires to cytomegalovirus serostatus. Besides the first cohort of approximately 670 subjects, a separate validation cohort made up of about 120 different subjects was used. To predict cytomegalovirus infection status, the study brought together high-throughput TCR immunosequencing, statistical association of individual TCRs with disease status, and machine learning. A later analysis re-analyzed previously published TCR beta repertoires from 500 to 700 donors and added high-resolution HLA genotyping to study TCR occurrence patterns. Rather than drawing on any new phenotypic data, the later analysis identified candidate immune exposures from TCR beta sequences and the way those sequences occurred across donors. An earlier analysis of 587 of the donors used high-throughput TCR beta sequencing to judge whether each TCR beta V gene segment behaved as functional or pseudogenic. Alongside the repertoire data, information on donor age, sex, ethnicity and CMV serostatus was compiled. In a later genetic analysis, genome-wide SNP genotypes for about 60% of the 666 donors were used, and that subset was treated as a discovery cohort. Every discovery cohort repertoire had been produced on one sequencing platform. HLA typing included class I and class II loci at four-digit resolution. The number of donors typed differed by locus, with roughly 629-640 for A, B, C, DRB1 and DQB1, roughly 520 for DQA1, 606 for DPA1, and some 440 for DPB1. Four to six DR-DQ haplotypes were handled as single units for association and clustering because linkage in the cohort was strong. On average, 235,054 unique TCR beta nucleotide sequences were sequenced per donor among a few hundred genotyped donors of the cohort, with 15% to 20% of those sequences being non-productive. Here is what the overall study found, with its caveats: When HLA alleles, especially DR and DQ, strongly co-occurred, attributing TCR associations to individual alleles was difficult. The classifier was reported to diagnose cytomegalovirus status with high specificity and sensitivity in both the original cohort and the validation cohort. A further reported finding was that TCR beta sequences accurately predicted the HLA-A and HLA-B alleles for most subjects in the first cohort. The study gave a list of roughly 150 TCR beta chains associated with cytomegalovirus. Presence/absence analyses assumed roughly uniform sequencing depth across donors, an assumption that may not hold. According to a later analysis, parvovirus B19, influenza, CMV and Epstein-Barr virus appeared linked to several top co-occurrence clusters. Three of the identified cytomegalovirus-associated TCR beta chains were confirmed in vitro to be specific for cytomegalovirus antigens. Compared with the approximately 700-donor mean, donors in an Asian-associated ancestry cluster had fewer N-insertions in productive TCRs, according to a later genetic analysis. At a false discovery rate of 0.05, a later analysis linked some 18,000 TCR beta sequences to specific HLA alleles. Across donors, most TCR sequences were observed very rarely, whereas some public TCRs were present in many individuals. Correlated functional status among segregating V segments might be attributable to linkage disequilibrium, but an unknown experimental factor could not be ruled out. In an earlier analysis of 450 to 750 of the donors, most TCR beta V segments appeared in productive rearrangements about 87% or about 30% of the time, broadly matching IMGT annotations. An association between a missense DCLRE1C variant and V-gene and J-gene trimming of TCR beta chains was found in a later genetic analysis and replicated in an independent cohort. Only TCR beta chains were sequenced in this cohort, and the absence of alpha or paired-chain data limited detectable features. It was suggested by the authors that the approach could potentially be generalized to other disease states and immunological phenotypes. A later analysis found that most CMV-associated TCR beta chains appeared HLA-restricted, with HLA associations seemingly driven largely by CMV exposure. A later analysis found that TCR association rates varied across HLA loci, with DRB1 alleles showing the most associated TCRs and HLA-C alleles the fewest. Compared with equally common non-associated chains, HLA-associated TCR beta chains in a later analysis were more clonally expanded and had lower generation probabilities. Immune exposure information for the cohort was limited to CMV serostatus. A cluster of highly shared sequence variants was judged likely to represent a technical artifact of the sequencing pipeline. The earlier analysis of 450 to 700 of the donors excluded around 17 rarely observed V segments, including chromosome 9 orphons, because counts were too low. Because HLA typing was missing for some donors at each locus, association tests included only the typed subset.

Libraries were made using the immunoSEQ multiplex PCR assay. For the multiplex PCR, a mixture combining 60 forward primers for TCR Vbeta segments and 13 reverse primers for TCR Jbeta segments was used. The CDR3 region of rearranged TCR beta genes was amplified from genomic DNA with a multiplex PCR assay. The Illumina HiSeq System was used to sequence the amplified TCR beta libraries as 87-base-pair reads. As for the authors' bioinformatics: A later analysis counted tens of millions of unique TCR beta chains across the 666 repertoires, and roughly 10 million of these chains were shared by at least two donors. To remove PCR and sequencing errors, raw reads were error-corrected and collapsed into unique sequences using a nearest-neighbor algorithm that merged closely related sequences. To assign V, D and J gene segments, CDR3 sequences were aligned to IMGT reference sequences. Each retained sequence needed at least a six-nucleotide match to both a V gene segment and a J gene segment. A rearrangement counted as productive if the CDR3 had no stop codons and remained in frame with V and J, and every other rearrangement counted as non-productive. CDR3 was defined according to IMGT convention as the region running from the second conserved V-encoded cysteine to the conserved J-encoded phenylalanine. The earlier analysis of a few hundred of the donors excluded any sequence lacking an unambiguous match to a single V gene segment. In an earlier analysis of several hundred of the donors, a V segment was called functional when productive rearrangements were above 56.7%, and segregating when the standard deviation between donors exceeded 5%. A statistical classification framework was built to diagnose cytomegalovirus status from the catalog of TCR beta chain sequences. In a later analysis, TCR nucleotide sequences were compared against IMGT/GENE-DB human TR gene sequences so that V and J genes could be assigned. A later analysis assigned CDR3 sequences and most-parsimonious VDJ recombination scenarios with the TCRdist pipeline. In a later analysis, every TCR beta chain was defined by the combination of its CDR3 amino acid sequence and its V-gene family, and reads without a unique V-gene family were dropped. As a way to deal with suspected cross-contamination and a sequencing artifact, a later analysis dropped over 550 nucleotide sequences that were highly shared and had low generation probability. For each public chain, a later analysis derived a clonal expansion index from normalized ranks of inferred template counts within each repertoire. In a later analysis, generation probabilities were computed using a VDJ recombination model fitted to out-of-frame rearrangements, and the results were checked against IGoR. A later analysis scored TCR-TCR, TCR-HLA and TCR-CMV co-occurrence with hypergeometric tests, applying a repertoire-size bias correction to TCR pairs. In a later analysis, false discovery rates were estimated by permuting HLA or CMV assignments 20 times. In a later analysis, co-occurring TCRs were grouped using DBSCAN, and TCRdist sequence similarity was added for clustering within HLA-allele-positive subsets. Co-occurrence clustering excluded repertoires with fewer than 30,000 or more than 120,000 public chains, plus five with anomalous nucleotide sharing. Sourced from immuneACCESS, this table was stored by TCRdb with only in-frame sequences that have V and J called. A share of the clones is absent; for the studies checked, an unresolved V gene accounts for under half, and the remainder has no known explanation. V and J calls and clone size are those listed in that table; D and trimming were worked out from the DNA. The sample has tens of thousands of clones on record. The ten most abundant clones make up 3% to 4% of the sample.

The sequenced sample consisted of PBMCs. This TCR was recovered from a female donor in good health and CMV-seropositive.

Read as DNA, the sequence is TGTGCCAGTAGCTCTCTTAACATTCAGTACTTC. Its protein reads: CASSSLNIQYF. The chain couples TRBV19 to TRBJ2-4; the D gene cannot be resolved reliably. The CDR3 runs 11 amino acids, cysteine and phenylalanine included. Of all the DNA, just the CDR3 is kept, 33 bases in frame from base 1. CDR1 and CDR2, per the germline V gene (reference sequence), are LNHDA and SQIVND. At the junction V is shortened by 6 bases and J by 7 bases, with 7 bases in between.